A selection of T cell receptor beta chains follows, all from one sample in a study of blood T cell repertoires in COVID-19. Data came from immunoSEQ multiplex PCR; TCRdb stores just in-frame clones and leaves some out. The sample lists a few hundred thousand clones; 88% were seen once. Sequenced material: PBMCs or T cells enriched from blood (not recorded which). These receptors all stem from a woman aged 40-49 years who had recovered from COVID-19. The CDR3 runs from the conserved cysteine through the conserved F or W. A D gene is named only where the DNA matches it firmly. Clone size is shown for a subset of rows, as once, few, many or a class of expanded clone.

>NA|TRBJ2-2|NA|TRBV12-3/TRBV12-4
TGTGCCAGCAGTTTAATTGCGGCCGGGGAGCTGTTTTTT
CASSLIAAGELFF
>NA|TRBJ1-3|NA|TRBV6-1
TGTGCCAGCAGTGATTTCTTAATTGGGAGCTCTGGAAACACCATATATTTT
CASSDFLIGSSGNTIYF
>NA|TRBJ1-4|TRBD1|TRBV11-2
TGTGCCAGCACGTCACAGGGGACCAATGAAAAACTGTTTTTT
CASTSQGTNEKLFF
>NA|TRBJ2-3|NA|TRBV23-1
TGCGCCAGCAGTCAATCACAGGGTTGGGTAGATACGCAGTATTTT
CASSQSQGWVDTQYF
>NA|TRBJ2-7|NA|TRBV6-5
TGTGCCAGCAGGGCCCGTTATTACGAGCAGTACTTC
CASRARYYEQYF
>NA|TRBJ2-1|NA|TRBV6-5
TGTGCCAGCAGACCCATGACAGGCAGCAGTGAGCAGTTCTTC
CASRPMTGSSEQFF
>NA|TRBJ2-3|NA|TRBV7-9
TGTGCCAGCAGCTTAGTACCGGTAAGCGCGGCAGATACGCAGTATTTT
CASSLVPVSAADTQYF
>NA|TRBJ2-1|NA|TRBV19
TGTGCCAGTAGTATAGGGGAATACCGGGGTGAGCAGTTCTTC
CASSIGEYRGEQFF
>NA|TRBJ1-1|TRBD1|TRBV19
TGTGCCAGTAGGAATCAGGGGGCCGGTGAAGCTTTCTTT
CASRNQGAGEAFF
>NA|TRBJ1-3|TRBD1|TRBV18
TGTGCCAGCTCACCAGCAGGGGGACTTCTAAGTGGAAACACCATATATTTT
CASSPAGGLLSGNTIYF
>NA|TRBJ2-3|NA|TRBV18
TGTGCCAGCTCACTGGGGAGGTTCACAGATACGCAGTATTTT
CASSLGRFTDTQYF
>few|TRBJ1-2|NA|TRBV12-5
TGTGCTAGTGGTTTGGTAACAGGGATGAGCTATGGCTACACCTTC
CASGLVTGMSYGYTF
>NA|TRBJ2-5|TRBD2|TRBV24-1
TGTGCCACACGTGCTAGCGGACAAGAGACCCAGTACTTC
CATRASGQETQYF
>few|TRBJ2-7|TRBD1|TRBV6-6
TGTGCCAGCAGGCCAGGACAGGGAGGTGGCGAGCAGTACTTC
CASRPGQGGGEQYF
>NA|TRBJ2-7|TRBD2|TRBV18
TGTGCCAGCTCCCCAAATCTCCCTAGCGGGATCGAGCAGTACTTC
CASSPNLPSGIEQYF
>once|TRBJ1-1|TRBD1|TRBV19
TGTGCCAGTAGTATCTGGACAGGGGGCATGAACACTGAAGCTTTCTTT
CASSIWTGGMNTEAFF
>NA|TRBJ1-6|NA|TRBV19
TGTGCCACCCAGGTAGCCGGAGGATCCTATTCACCCCTCCACTTT
CATQVAGGSYSPLHF
>NA|TRBJ1-1|NA|TRBV6-5
TGTGCCAGCAGCCAATCACAGGGCCGAACTGAAGCTTTCTTT
CASSQSQGRTEAFF
>NA|TRBJ2-2|NA|TRBV2
TGTGCCAGCAAAGCAACCGGGGAGCTGTTTTTT
CASKATGELFF
>NA|TRBJ1-1|NA|TRBV5-1
TGCGCCAGCAGATTGCGGGACACTGAAGCTTTCTTT
CASRLRDTEAFF
>NA|TRBJ1-1|NA|TRBV18
TGTGCCAGCTCATACAGACCGAGCGGGAACACTGAAGCTTTCTTT
CASSYRPSGNTEAFF
>NA|TRBJ2-3|TRBD1|TRBV5-1
TGCGCCAGCAGCGTGGGACAGGGCGCAGATACGCAGTATTTT
CASSVGQGADTQYF
>once|TRBJ1-1|TRBD1|TRBV29-1
TGCAGCGTCGTATCGGGGGACAGGGAAGCTTTCTTT
CSVVSGDREAFF
>once|TRBJ1-1|TRBD1|TRBV7-9
TGTGCCAGCAGCTTTTATACAGGGGCCGACACTGAAGCTTTCTTT
CASSFYTGADTEAFF
>NA|TRBJ2-7|NA|TRBV20-1
TGCAGTGCTAGTGGTCGGGACACTGCCTACGAGCAGTACTTC
CSASGRDTAYEQYF
>NA|TRBJ2-4|TRBD2|TRBV18
TGTGCCAGCTCACCAGGACTAGCGGGAGGGACCCCTTGGTACTTC
CASSPGLAGGTPWYF
>once|TRBJ1-1|NA|TRBV6-5
TGTGCCAGCAGAAACAGGGTCCCCATGAACACTGAAGCTTTCTTT
CASRNRVPMNTEAFF
>NA|TRBJ1-1|NA|TRBV27
TGTGCCAGCAGTTTATTAAGCGCCTCCGACAGGCCGAACACTGAAGCTTTCTTT
CASSLLSASDRPNTEAFF
>NA|TRBJ2-7|TRBD1|TRBV7-2
TGTGCCAGCAGCACCACAGGGGGCGCATCCTACGAGCAGTACTTC
CASSTTGGASYEQYF
>NA|TRBJ2-1|TRBD2|TRBV18
TGTGCCAGCTCACCACCCCGAAGGGAGCGGGGTTCTTACAATGAGCAGTTCTTC
CASSPPRRERGSYNEQFF
>NA|TRBJ2-2|TRBD1|TRBV5-4
TGTGCCAGCAGCGACGGGGACAGGGGTGGCACCGGGGAGCTGTTTTTT
CASSDGDRGGTGELFF
>NA|TRBJ2-2|NA|TRBV28
TGTGCCAGCAGTTTCTCCGGGATCACCGGGGAGCTGTTTTTT
CASSFSGITGELFF
>NA|TRBJ1-2|NA|TRBV19
TGTGCCAGTAGTATTGCCCGGGGAGCTAACTATGGCTACACCTTC
CASSIARGANYGYTF
>NA|TRBJ1-6|NA|TRBV21-1
TGTGCCAGCAGTCTTCGGAGCTCCTATAATTCACCCCTCCACTTT
CASSLRSSYNSPLHF
>NA|TRBJ2-1|TRBD2|TRBV11-3
TGTGCCAGCAGCTTAGGTAGTTTAGCGGGCCACAATGAGCAGTTCTTC
CASSLGSLAGHNEQFF
>NA|TRBJ2-7|NA|TRBV6-5
TGTGCCACGAGGGGGAGGGCCTACGAGCAGTACTTC
CATRGRAYEQYF
>NA|TRBJ2-7|TRBD2|TRBV4-3
TGCGCCAGCAGCCAAGATACCCCGGGACTAGCGGGAGAGGAGAGTAACTACGAGCAGTACTTC
CASSQDTPGLAGEESNYEQYF
>NA|TRBJ1-5|NA|TRBV27
TGTGCCAGCAGTCCATTAGCCCGGGACAAAGCCTTACGTAGCAATCAGCCCCAGCATTTT
CASSPLARDKALRSNQPQHF
>NA|TRBJ2-1|TRBD2|TRBV5-8
TGTGCCAGCAGCACCTGGACTAGCGGGAGTTACAATGAGCAGTTCTTC
CASSTWTSGSYNEQFF
>NA|TRBJ2-3|TRBD2|TRBV11-3
TGTGCCAGCGGCCAAGCGGGGACCACAGATACGCAGTATTTT
CASGQAGTTDTQYF
>NA|TRBJ2-3|TRBD2|TRBV2
TGTGCCAGCAAGGAGCTAGCGGGAACAGATACGCAGTATTTT
CASKELAGTDTQYF
>NA|TRBJ2-5|TRBD2|TRBV7-2
TGTGCCAGCAGCTTAGCCACAGCATGGGGGGGGACGGAGACCCAGTACTTC
CASSLATAWGGTETQYF
>NA|TRBJ2-1|NA|TRBV7-9
TGTGCCAGCGTCGTCGTAGGGGGCTACAATGAGCAGTTCTTC
CASVVVGGYNEQFF
>NA|TRBJ2-3|NA|TRBV4-1
TGCGCCAGCAGCCAAGATCGTGGCAGAACGCAGTATTTT
CASSQDRGRTQYF
>NA|TRBJ2-2|NA|TRBV20-1
TGCAGTGCTAGTCGAGCCGGGGAGCTGTTTTTT
CSASRAGELFF
>NA|TRBJ2-1|NA|TRBV9
TGTGCCAGCAGCGTATCAGCGGGCGATGAGCAGTTCTTC
CASSVSAGDEQFF
>NA|TRBJ1-1|NA|TRBV10-2
TGCGCCAGCAGTCGGGGGGTGGGCACTGAAGCTTTCTTT
CASSRGVGTEAFF
>NA|TRBJ1-4|NA|TRBV5-1
TGCGCCAGCAGCTTAGGGACGGGAGATAATGAAAAACTGTTTTTT
CASSLGTGDNEKLFF
>few|TRBJ2-1|NA|TRBV10-3
TGTGCCATTGACTCCAACGGCTACAATGAGCAGTTCTTC
CAIDSNGYNEQFF